These 29 T cell receptor beta chains came from one sample sequenced in a study of PD-L1 blockade in urothelial cancer. Assay: immunoSEQ multiplex PCR; the TCRdb copy retains only in-frame clones and omits some. The sample holds about 74,000 clones, 80% to 90% seen once. Source: PBMCs, taken around atezolizumab (anti-PD-L1) treatment. The source of these receptors is a man aged 70 or older with urothelial cancer.

The chain links TRBV4-2 to TRBJ2-1; D not certain. This CDR3 is built from 18 residues. Germline V gene lookup returns CDR1 LGHNA and CDR2 YNFKEQ. Trimming took 3 bases from V and 0 from J, leaving 18 bases between them. Here the CDR3 DNA reads TGTGCCAGCAGCCAGGAGAACGACTGGCGAGGCTCCTACAATGAGCAGTTCTTC. This gives the protein CASSQENDWRGSYNEQFF.

The rearrangement links TRBV18 to TRBJ1-1; D unresolved. The germline V gene encodes CDR1 KGHSH and CDR2 LQKENI. This CDR3 comprises 13 residues. V dropped 4 bases and J dropped 5 bases, with 11 bases sitting between them. The CDR3 region is CASSRQVETEAFF. Written as DNA, the CDR3 is TGTGCCAGCTCACGCCAGGTGGAAACTGAAGCTTTCTTT. Full variable domain (rest looked up from reference TRBV18 and TRBJ1-1): NAGVMQNPRHLVRRRGQEARLRCSPMKGHSHVYWYRQLPEEGLKFMVYLQKENIIDESGMPKERFSAEFPKEGPSILRIQQVVRGDSAAYFCASSRQVETEAFFGQGTRLTVV.

The chain recombines TRBV5-6 with TRBJ2-3, with D tentatively TRBD2 (5 bases). The CDR3 totals 13 residues. The germline CDR1 and CDR2 sequences are SGHDT and YYEEEE. The V and J ends lost 4 bases and 0 bases respectively, with 6 bases between them. CDR3 sequence reads: CASSRGSTDTQYF. The DNA for the CDR3 is TGTGCCAGCAGCCGAGGGAGCACAGATACGCAGTATTTT.

The chain has TRBV12-5 and TRBJ2-7; D not certain. V was trimmed by 3 bases and J by 9 bases, leaving 9 bases between them. CDR3 length: 11 residues. Germline V gene data show CDR1 as LGHNT and CDR2 as FRNRAP. The CDR3 is CASGFQTGQYF. The CDR3 region has the DNA TGTGCTAGTGGTTTCCAAACGGGGCAGTACTTC.

The chain is built from TRBV19 and TRBJ2-1; TRBD2 agrees at 10 bases. The trim removed 6 bases at V and 0 bases at J, leaving 8 bases unmatched. Looked up from germline, CDR1 is LNHDA and CDR2 is SQIVND (reference sequence). This CDR3 has 17 residues. CDR3 amino acids: CASSRPASGSSYNEQFF. In DNA, the CDR3 is TGTGCCAGTAGCCGACCCGCTAGCGGGAGCTCCTACAATGAGCAGTTCTTC. The full variable domain, its missing parts supplied by reference TRBV19 and TRBJ2-1, is DGGITQSPKYLFRKEGQNVTLSCEQNLNHDAMYWYRQDPGQGLRLIYYSQIVNDFQKGDIAEGYSVSREKKESFPLTVTSAQKNPTAFYLCASSRPASGSSYNEQFFGPGTRLTVL.

The chain employs TRBV15 and TRBJ2-7, with D hard to call. CDR1 and CDR2 from the germline V gene are LNHNV and YYDKDF (reference sequence). V dropped 1 base and J dropped 4 bases, with 14 bases sitting between them. The CDR3 runs 15 residues. The DNA for the CDR3 is TGTGCCACCAGCAGAGCTCACGGCAGCGCTTACGAGCAGTACTTC. Translation: CATSRAHGSAYEQYF.

This chain joins TRBV7-9 and TRBJ1-4, with TRBD1 identical over 9 bases. With V trimmed by 5 bases and J by 8 bases, 9 bases remained unmatched. CDR1 and CDR2 from the germline V gene are SEHNR and FQNEAQ (reference sequence). The CDR3 has 15 amino acids. The CDR3 reads CASSTRTGAGEKLFF. As DNA, the CDR3 is TGTGCCAGCAGCACCCGGACAGGGGCGGGGGAAAAACTGTTTTTT.

The chain combines TRBV7-8 with TRBJ2-1; TRBD2 agrees at 10 bases. Trimming at V came to 1 base and at J to 8 bases, leaving 5 bases not matched to a gene. The CDR3 has 15 amino acids. Germline lookup yields CDR1 SGHVS and CDR2 FQNEAQ. DNA of the CDR3: TGTGCCAGCAGCTTAGTCCCTAGCGGGAGTGATGAGCAGTTCTTC. This translates into CASSLVPSGSDEQFF.

The V gene is TRBV7-3, the J gene TRBJ1-1; perhaps TRBD1 as D (6 bases). There are 13 residues in the CDR3. Germline V gene data show CDR1 as SGHTA and CDR2 as FQGTGA. V lost 1 base and J 5 bases, leaving 8 bases between the germline ends. CDR3 nucleotides: TGTGCCAGCAGCTTAAACAGGGATACTGAAGCTTTCTTT. Translated: CASSLNRDTEAFF.

The chain couples TRBV5-1 to TRBJ2-2; a possible D gene is TRBD2 (6 bases). Trimming took off 4 bases at V and 6 bases at J, with 16 bases between the two ends. Germline-derived CDR1 and CDR2 are SGHRS and YFSETQ. This CDR3 spans 15 amino acids. CDR3 region: CASSLRTKNSGELFF. The CDR3 nucleotides are TGCGCCAGCAGCCTACGGACTAAAAATTCCGGGGAGCTGTTTTTT.

The chain uses TRBV12-5 and TRBJ1-1; D might be TRBD1 (6 bases). This CDR3 has 11 residues. Trimming removed 2 bases at V and 11 bases at J, with 9 bases between. Germline assignment: CDR1 LGHNT and CDR2 FRNRAP. CDR3 in amino acids: CASGLRDTAFF. The CDR3 DNA reads as TGTGCTAGTGGTTTGCGGGACACGGCTTTCTTT.

The chain recombines TRBV2 with TRBJ2-1; TRBD2 agrees at 7 bases. This CDR3 contains 13 residues. V shed 7 bases, J shed 5 bases, and the junction held 5 bases outside the gene matches. Germline V lookup: CDR1 SNHLY, CDR2 FYNNEI. CDR3 sequence: CASMGGTDNEQFF. Written as DNA, the CDR3 is TGTGCCAGCATGGGGGGGACGGACAATGAGCAGTTCTTC.

This chain uses TRBV7-3 with TRBJ2-2; perhaps TRBD1 as D (5 bases). Per germline, CDR1 SGHTA and CDR2 FQGTGA. The V end was cut by 2 bases, the J end by 3 bases, with 16 bases between. The CDR3 is 17 amino acids. As DNA, the CDR3 is TGTGCCAGCAGCTTATTGGGGCAGATGGATTACACCGGGGAGCTGTTTTTT. This gives the protein CASSLLGQMDYTGELFF.

The gene calls are TRBV15 and TRBJ1-5; 8 positions agree with TRBD1. V was pared by 0 bases and J by 7 bases, with 8 bases of the junction left unmatched. The CDR3 covers 16 residues. Per the germline V gene, CDR1 is LNHNV and CDR2 is YYDKDF (reference sequence). Written as DNA, the CDR3 is TGTGCCACCAGCAGAGATGGGACAGGAAGGCGACAGCCCCAGCATTTT. Translation gives CATSRDGTGRRQPQHF.

The V call is TRBV27, the J call TRBJ2-1; D is unclear. CDR1 is MNHEY and CDR2 is SMNVEV in the germline V gene (reference sequence). Trimming left V 7 bases short and J 7 bases short, with 23 bases between. The CDR3 covers 16 residues. The CDR3 DNA reads as TGTGCCAGCAAATCTCGCAGGTTGTTAAAGGCGAATGAGCAGTTCTTC. This encodes CASKSRRLLKANEQFF.

The J gene is TRBJ1-5, the V gene TRBV28; no definite D call. The CDR3 has 16 amino acids. Per germline, CDR1 MDHEN and CDR2 SYDVKM. Trimming removed 5 bases from V and 7 bases from J, with 21 bases in between. The CDR3 loop reads CASSARRAPREQPQHF. The DNA of the CDR3 is TGTGCCAGCAGTGCCCGCCGGGCCCCGCGGGAACAGCCCCAGCATTTT. Together with reference TRBV28 and TRBJ1-5, the CDR3 gives the full variable domain: DVKVTQSSRYLVKRTGEKVFLECVQDMDHENMFWYRQDPGLGLRLIYFSYDVKMKEKGDIPEGYSVSREKKERFSLILESASTNQTSMYLCASSARRAPREQPQHFGDGTRLSIL.

The gene calls are TRBV6-1 and TRBJ2-1; TRBD1 matches 10 bases. There are 18 residues in the CDR3. The junction had 16 bases not matched to a gene; V was cut back by 4 bases and J by 7 bases. CDR1 is MNHNS, CDR2 SASEGT, per germline. The CDR3 here is CASSGTPRPGTGANEQFF. In DNA, the CDR3 is TGTGCCAGCAGTGGTACCCCGCGACCGGGGACAGGGGCAAATGAGCAGTTCTTC.

The chain uses TRBV20-1 and TRBJ2-1, with no clear D. Per the germline V gene, CDR1 is DFQATT and CDR2 is SNEGSKA (reference sequence). The CDR3 loop spans 10 amino acids. Trimming stripped 4 bases from V and 6 bases from J, with 4 bases between. CDR3 amino acids: CSATRNEQFF. The CDR3 nucleotides read TGCAGTGCTACCCGCAATGAGCAGTTCTTC.

This sequence joins TRBV28 and TRBJ2-2; possible D gene TRBD2, 6 bases. Trimming left V 8 bases short and J 6 bases short, with 13 bases between. This CDR3 is built from 13 residues. Germline V gives CDR1 MDHEN, CDR2 SYDVKM. In DNA, the CDR3 is TGTGCCAGCGGAACCCCGGGGGCCGGGGAGCTGTTTTTT. Residues: CASGTPGAGELFF.

V is TRBV9 and J is TRBJ2-7; the D gene is possibly TRBD1 (5 bases). The CDR3 consists of 16 residues. Germline-derived CDR1 and CDR2 are SGDLS and YYNGEE. V was trimmed by 0 bases and J by 0 bases, leaving 13 bases between them. In DNA, the CDR3 is TGTGCCAGCAGCGTAGGCCAGGGTGGAAGCTCCTACGAGCAGTACTTC. Residues: CASSVGQGGSSYEQYF.

The chain recombines TRBV9 with TRBJ2-2, with TRBD1 matching over 7 bases. CDR1 is SGDLS, CDR2 YYNGEE, per germline. V was pared by 3 bases and J by 2 bases, with 7 bases of the junction left unmatched. The CDR3 is made up of 16 amino acids. The CDR3 loop is CASSAWDRLNTGELFF. CDR3 nucleotides: TGTGCCAGCAGCGCGTGGGACAGATTAAACACCGGGGAGCTGTTTTTT.

The chain is built from TRBV25-1 and TRBJ1-2, with 8 bases lining up with TRBD1. V shed 1 base and J 4 bases; nucleotides not matched to a gene: 8. In germline, CDR1 is MGHDK, CDR2 SYGVNS. The CDR3 has 16 amino acids. The CDR3 region is CASSELGRGLGYGYTF. CDR3 nucleotides: TGTGCCAGCAGTGAATTAGGCAGGGGGCTAGGCTATGGCTACACCTTC.

The chain uses TRBV18 and TRBJ2-3, with D perhaps matching TRBD2 (5 bases). The length of the CDR3 is 15 residues. Germline loops: CDR1 KGHSH, CDR2 LQKENI. The V gene lost 0 bases and the J gene lost 4 bases, with 11 bases spanning the gap. CDR3 in DNA: TGTGCCAGCTCACCACCGTCGAGGGTGGCAGATACGCAGTATTTT. Amino acid sequence: CASSPPSRVADTQYF.

CDR3 loop: CASSPRLGYGTDTQYF. As DNA, the CDR3 is TGTGCCAGCAGCCCCAGACTAGGCTATGGCACAGATACGCAGTATTTT. This chain connects TRBV11-2 to TRBJ2-3, with a tentative D call TRBD2 (6 bases). Trimming shortened V by 5 bases and J by 1 base, and 16 bases separated the two germline ends. Germline V CDR1 and CDR2: SGHAT, FQNNGV. The length of the CDR3 is 16 residues.

The chain joins TRBV28 to TRBJ2-7; 7 bases align to TRBD1. Trimming cost V 3 bases and J 5 bases; bases outside gene matches: 7. Germline CDR1 MDHEN, CDR2 SYDVKM. CDR3 length equals 14 residues. The CDR3 DNA is TGTGCCAGCAGTTTCGACAGGGTCCGGGACGAGCAGTACTTC. Its translation is CASSFDRVRDEQYF.

The table lists this clone with a few counts. The chain links TRBV10-3 to TRBJ2-7; possible D gene TRBD1, 5 bases. Trimming took off 0 bases at V and 5 bases at J, with 11 bases between the two ends. Germline assignment: CDR1 ENHRY and CDR2 SYGVKD. The CDR3 contains 14 residues. The CDR3 DNA reads as TGTGCCATCAGTGAGTCCCCCAGGGCCCACGAGCAGTACTTC. Residues: CAISESPRAHEQYF.

V gene TRBV5-4 combines with J gene TRBJ1-4, with TRBD1 matching over 9 bases. Germline V CDR1 and CDR2: SGHNT, YYREEE (reference sequence). Unmatched junction bases numbered 1, after V lost 4 bases and J lost 3 bases. The CDR3 extends over 14 amino acids. CDR3 nucleotide sequence: TGTGCCAGCAGCCGACAGGGGGCTAATGAAAAACTGTTTTTT. It codes for CASSRQGANEKLFF.

This chain uses TRBV7-3 with TRBJ1-1; D is unresolved. V was cut by 5 bases and J by 1 base, with 20 bases left in between. This CDR3 comprises 17 residues. Germline values: CDR1 SGHTA, CDR2 FQGTGA. The CDR3 loop reads CASSIISWERTNTEAFF. The DNA for the CDR3 is TGTGCCAGCAGCATCATTAGCTGGGAGCGCACGAACACTGAAGCTTTCTTT.

V and J are TRBV7-9 and TRBJ2-7; the D gene is possibly TRBD1 (5 bases). Per the germline V gene, CDR1 is SEHNR and CDR2 is FQNEAQ (reference sequence). V was clipped by 4 bases and J by 6 bases, with 10 bases between them. The CDR3 covers 12 residues. CDR3 nucleotide sequence: TGTGCCAGCAGCTCCAGGGTGGCCGAGCAGTACTTC. Amino acids: CASSSRVAEQYF.